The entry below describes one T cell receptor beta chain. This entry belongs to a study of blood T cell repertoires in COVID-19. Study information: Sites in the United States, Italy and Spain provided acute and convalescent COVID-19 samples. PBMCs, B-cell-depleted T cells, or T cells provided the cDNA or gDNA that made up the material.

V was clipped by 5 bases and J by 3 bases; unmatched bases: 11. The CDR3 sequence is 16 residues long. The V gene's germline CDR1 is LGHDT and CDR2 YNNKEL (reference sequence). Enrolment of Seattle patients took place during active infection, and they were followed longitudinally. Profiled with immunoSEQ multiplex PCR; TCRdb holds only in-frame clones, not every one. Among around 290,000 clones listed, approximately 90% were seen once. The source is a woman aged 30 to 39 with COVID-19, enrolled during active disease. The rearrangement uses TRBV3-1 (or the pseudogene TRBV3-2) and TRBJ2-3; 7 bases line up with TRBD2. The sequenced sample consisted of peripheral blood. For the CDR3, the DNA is TGTGCCAGCAGCACCCGGCCGGGGGGAGAAACAGATACGCAGTATTTT. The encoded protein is CASSTRPGGETDTQYF.